Shown below are 15 T cell receptor beta chains from a single sample sequenced in a study of T cells after yellow fever vaccination. TCRdb reprocessed the 5' RACE reads via MiXCR and lists one record per CDR3 protein. Among around 140,000 distinct CDR3 sequences listed, over 7% were seen once. The sequencing here drew on CD4+ T cells sorted from PBMCs, taken 5 days after the yellow fever booster vaccination. The source is a man aged 25-40 years who received the YFV17D yellow fever vaccine.

This clonotype was counted ten times or more. J is TRBJ2-3 and V is TRBV11-3, with D tentatively TRBD2 (5 bases). The CDR3 is 12 residues long. The germline V and J ends were trimmed by 5 bases and 4 bases, with 7 bases remaining between them. In germline, CDR1 is SGHNT, CDR2 YENEEA. The CDR3 here is CASSGGSDTQYF. CDR3 sequence (DNA): TGTGCCAGCAGCGGAGGATCAGATACGCAGTATTTT.

This clonotype was counted ten times or more. The chain employs TRBV5-6 and TRBJ2-5, with 15 bases fitting TRBD2. The CDR3 sequence is 18 residues long. V dropped 5 bases and J dropped 1; count of bases not matched to a gene: 9. Germline CDR1 reads SGHDT; CDR2 reads YYEEEE. The CDR3 coding sequence is TGTGCCAGCAGTTCTGGACTAGCGGGAGGGCCGAGCCAAGAGACCCAGTACTTC. Translating gives CASSSGLAGGPSQETQYF.

This sequence joins TRBV24-1 and TRBJ1-2; no reliable D call. Germline V gene lookup returns CDR1 KGHDR and CDR2 SFDVKD. Trimming pared 3 bases from V and 1 base from J, leaving 20 bases between. The CDR3 extends over 18 amino acids. The chain's CDR3 is CATSDSRQSRARNYGYTF. CDR3 DNA sequence: TGTGCCACCAGTGATAGCCGACAAAGTCGGGCACGTAACTATGGCTACACCTTC.

This clonotype was detected ten times or more. The V call is TRBV20-1, the J call TRBJ2-5, with 12 positions matching TRBD2. The germline V gene encodes CDR1 DFQATT and CDR2 SNEGSKA (reference sequence). Trimming took 6 bases from V and 4 from J; bases not matched to a gene: 6. This CDR3 has 14 residues. The CDR3 nucleotides read TGCAGTGCGTCACTAGCGGGAGGTGGAGAGACCCAGTACTTC. It is translated as CSASLAGGGETQYF.

At least ten counts were recorded for this clonotype. The CDR3 spells CASSANREETQYF. CDR3 nucleotides: TGTGCCAGCAGCGCTAACAGGGAAGAGACCCAGTACTTC. The chain links TRBV7-6 to TRBJ2-5, with a weak D call TRBD1 (6 bases). The V gene's germline CDR1 is SGHVS and CDR2 FNYEAQ. CDR3 length: 13 amino acids. The germline V and J ends were trimmed by 5 bases and 3 bases, with 10 bases remaining between them.

Turning to this clonotype: A much more abundant neighbour one base away suggests this may be a read error. The J gene is TRBJ2-1, the V gene TRBV29-1; D perhaps matches TRBD1 (6 bases). The ends were cut back, 6 bases at V and 10 bases at J, with 19 bases in the middle. The CDR3 is made up of 13 amino acids. The germline gives CDR1 SQVTM, CDR2 ANQGSEA. CDR3 nucleotide sequence: TGCAGCGTGGGGGCTAGCAGGGACGGCGAGCAGTTCTTC. Encoded protein: CSVGASRDGEQFF.

This clonotype showed up many times. The chain has TRBV11-1 and TRBJ2-1, with D possibly being TRBD2 (7 bases). The CDR3 runs to 18 residues. V was trimmed by 5 bases and J by 2 bases, leaving 22 bases between them. Germline V gene lookup returns CDR1 SGHAT and CDR2 FQDESV (reference sequence). The CDR3 loop reads CASSPWGGRAVTYNEQFF. The CDR3 DNA sequence: TGTGCCAGCAGCCCCTGGGGGGGGCGAGCGGTAACCTACAATGAGCAGTTCTTC.

This clonotype occurred many times. This chain uses TRBV20-1 with TRBJ2-2; 8 bases fit TRBD2. The CDR3 consists of 13 residues. Germline CDR1 DFQATT, CDR2 SNEGSKA (reference sequence). DNA for the CDR3: TGCAGCGGGGGGGGAGCCCTCACCGGGGAGCTGTTTTTT. This gives the protein CSGGGALTGELFF.

This clonotype was recorded at least ten times. The chain is built from TRBV6-1 and TRBJ1-5; D is unclear. Per germline, CDR1 MNHNS and CDR2 SASEGT. The CDR3 has 16 residues. The V end lost 6 bases, the J end lost 0 bases, and 15 bases lay between the germline ends. For the CDR3, the DNA is TGTGCCAGCAGCAACCGCATCGGCGGTAGCAATCAGCCCCAGCATTTT. Its protein is CASSNRIGGSNQPQHF.

This clonotype was picked up many times. At one boundary the junction diverges from the germline segment, which might be a read error. This chain connects TRBV5-8 to TRBJ2-5; D unclear. Per germline, CDR1 SGHTS and CDR2 YDEGEE. This CDR3 spans 11 amino acids. The CDR3 DNA reads as TGTGCCAGCAGCTTGGGAGCAGTGTTGTCCTTC. Its translation is CASSLGAVLSF.

This clonotype was seen at least ten times. The chain combines TRBV5-1 with TRBJ2-7; D is uncertain. Germline-derived CDR1 and CDR2 are SGHRS and YFSETQ. Trimming left V 8 bases short and J 5 bases short, with 11 bases between. The CDR3 extends over 11 amino acids. The CDR3 DNA follows: TGCGCCAGTCGGCAGGTCGACGAGCAGTACTTC. It yields the protein CASRQVDEQYF.

Regarding this clonotype: With a much larger clone just one base away, this may be a read error. Here the CDR3 omits its conserved ending phenylalanine or tryptophan, so a read error is the likely source. The chain carries TRBV20-1 and TRBJ2-7; D may match TRBD1 or TRBD2 (6 bases each). Trimming took off 5 bases at V and 3 bases at J, with 14 bases between the two ends. The CDR3 has 13 amino acids. Germline V lookup: CDR1 DFQATT, CDR2 SNEGSKA (reference sequence). The CDR3 is CSARGQFGYEQYY. The DNA for the CDR3 is TGCAGTGCTCGGGGGCAGTTCGGCTACGAGCAGTACTAC.

A note on this clonotype: This may come from a read error, since a much larger clone is one base off. The rearrangement uses TRBV20-1 and TRBJ2-3; TRBD2 might be the D (7 bases). The CDR3 has 15 residues. Germline V gives CDR1 DFQATT, CDR2 SNEGSKA (reference sequence). The CDR3 protein is CGAPPGGRSTDTQYF. The CDR3 coding sequence is TGCGGTGCCCCTCCCGGGGGGCGCAGCACAGATACGCAGTATTTT.

This clonotype occurred a few times. The CDR3 loop reads CASSQRRTTGGYTF. In DNA, the CDR3 is TGTGCCAGCAGCCAACGCCGGACAACTGGGGGCTACACCTTC. The gene calls are TRBV3-1 and TRBJ1-2; a weak D match, TRBD1 (5 bases). CDR1 and CDR2 (germline): LGHDT, YNNKEL (reference sequence). V was clipped by 2 bases and J by 8 bases, with 15 bases between them. The CDR3 loop spans 14 amino acids.

Notes on this clonotype: A much more abundant neighbour one base away suggests this may be a read error. The V and J genes are TRBV20-1 and TRBJ2-2, with D possibly TRBD2 on 5 matching bases. This CDR3 comprises 14 residues. In germline, CDR1 is DFQATT, CDR2 SNEGSKA (reference sequence). Trimming cost V 6 bases and J 7 bases, with 18 bases left between them. CDR3 sequence reads: CSARAGGPIGELFF. The CDR3 region has the DNA TGCAGTGCGCGGGCAGGAGGTCCCATCGGGGAGCTGTTTTTT.